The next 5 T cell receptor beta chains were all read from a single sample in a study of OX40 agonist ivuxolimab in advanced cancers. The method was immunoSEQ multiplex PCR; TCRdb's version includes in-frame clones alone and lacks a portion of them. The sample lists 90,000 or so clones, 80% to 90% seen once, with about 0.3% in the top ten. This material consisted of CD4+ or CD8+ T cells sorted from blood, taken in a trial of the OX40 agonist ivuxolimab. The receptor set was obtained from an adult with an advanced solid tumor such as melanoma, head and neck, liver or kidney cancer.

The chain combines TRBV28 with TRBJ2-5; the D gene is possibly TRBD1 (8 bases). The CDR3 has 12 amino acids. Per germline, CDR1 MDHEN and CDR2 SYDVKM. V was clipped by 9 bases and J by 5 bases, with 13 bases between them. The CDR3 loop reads CASQQGGETQYF. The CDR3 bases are TGTGCCAGTCAACAGGGGGGGGAGACCCAGTACTTC.

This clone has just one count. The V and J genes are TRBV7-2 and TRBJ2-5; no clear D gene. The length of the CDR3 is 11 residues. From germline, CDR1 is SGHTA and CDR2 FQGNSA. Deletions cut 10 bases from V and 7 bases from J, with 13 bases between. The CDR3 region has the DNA TGTGCCACCCTGTTAACCGGGACCCAGTACTTC. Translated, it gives CATLLTGTQYF.

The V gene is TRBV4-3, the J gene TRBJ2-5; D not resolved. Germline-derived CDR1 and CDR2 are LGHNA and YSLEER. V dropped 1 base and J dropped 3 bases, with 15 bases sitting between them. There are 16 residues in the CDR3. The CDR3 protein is CASSQGIDVLEETQYF. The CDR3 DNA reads TGCGCCAGCAGCCAAGGAATAGACGTTCTCGAAGAGACCCAGTACTTC.

CDR3: CASKQGRSPLHF. The DNA of the CDR3 is TGTGCCAGCAAACAGGGTCGGTCACCCCTCCACTTT. The rearrangement links TRBV6-6 to TRBJ1-6; D possibly corresponds to TRBD1 (6 bases). The V gene's germline CDR1 is MNHNY and CDR2 SVGAGI (reference sequence). The length of the CDR3 is 12 residues. V was pared by 7 bases and J by 10 bases, with 11 bases between.

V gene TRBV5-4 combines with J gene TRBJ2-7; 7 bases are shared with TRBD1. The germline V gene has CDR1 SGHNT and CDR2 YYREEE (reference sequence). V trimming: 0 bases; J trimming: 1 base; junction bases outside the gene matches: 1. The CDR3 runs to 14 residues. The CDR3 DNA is TGTGCCAGCAGCTTGGAGGGACAGTCCTACGAGCAGTACTTC. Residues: CASSLEGQSYEQYF.